These 13 T cell receptor beta chains share one sample of origin, sequenced in a study of molecular identifiers for immune sequencing clone quantification. TCRdb processed the PCR reads anew with MiXCR; each CDR3 protein has one entry. The sample carries 88,000 or so distinct CDR3 sequences, roughly a fifth recorded once. Input material: naive CD8+ T cells from blood, with Jurkat cell RNA spiked in. The subset is: FACS-sorted CD8+CD4-CCR7+CD45RA+ naive T cells. These TCRs come from a human donor in good health. Some libraries in this study had Jurkat cell RNA spiked in.

This clonotype appeared many times. The chain employs TRBV7-9 and TRBJ2-7, with D tentatively TRBD1 (5 bases). The V end lost 3 bases, the J end lost 2 bases, and 11 bases lay between the germline ends. The CDR3 extends over 14 amino acids. From germline, CDR1 is SEHNR and CDR2 FQNEAQ (reference sequence). The CDR3 loop reads CASSLAAGTYEQYF. CDR3 DNA: TGTGCCAGCAGCTTGGCGGCAGGGACCTACGAGCAGTACTTC.

A note on this clonotype: This may stem from a read error, because a much larger clone lies one nucleotide away. The chain is built from TRBV12-3 or TRBV12-4 and TRBJ2-3, with TRBD1 as a possible D gene (6 bases). This CDR3 has 15 amino acids. V lost 11 bases and J 0 bases, leaving 18 bases between the germline ends. In DNA, the CDR3 is TGTGCCTGCACCGATCCCGACAGGAGCACAGATACGCAGTATTTT. Amino acids: CACTDPDRSTDTQYF.

To note about this clonotype: One base away lies a much larger clone, so this may be a sequencing read error. The chain employs TRBV5-1 and TRBJ2-7; weak D call: TRBD1 (6 bases). The CDR3 runs 14 residues. Trimming shortened V by 0 bases and J by 3 bases, and 10 bases separated the two germline ends. Germline loops: CDR1 SGHRS, CDR2 YFSETQ. CDR3 loop: CASSLEIGGYEQYF. The CDR3 DNA reads TGCGCCAGCAGCTTGGAGATAGGGGGCTACGAGCAGTACTTC.

On this clonotype itself: Since no conserved phenylalanine or tryptophan closes the CDR3, a read error is the likely cause. The J gene is TRBJ2-1, the V gene TRBV6-2 or TRBV6-3; D unclear. V gave up 2 bases and J gave up 7 bases, with 6 bases separating them. CDR1 is MNHEY, CDR2 SVGEGT, per germline. This CDR3 is 12 amino acids long. The CDR3 DNA reads TGTGCCAGCAGTTACGGCCAGAATGAGCAGTTCCTC. Protein product: CASSYGQNEQFL.

At least ten counts were recorded for this clonotype. This sequence joins TRBV2 and TRBJ2-5; the D gene is possibly TRBD1 (5 bases). The V end was cut by 7 bases, the J end by 3 bases, with 9 bases between. Germline V gene data show CDR1 as SNHLY and CDR2 as FYNNEI. The CDR3 consists of 12 residues. The CDR3, as DNA: TGTGCCAGCATTGCCAGGGAAGAGACCCAGTACTTC. Amino acids: CASIAREETQYF.

Regarding this clonotype: Given a much more abundant clone one base away, this may be a read error. V and J are TRBV4-3 and TRBJ2-7; D is perhaps TRBD1 (6 bases). The CDR3 totals 14 residues. Germline CDR1 is LGHNA and CDR2 is YSLEER. The CDR3 reads CANSQGGSAYEQYF. DNA of the CDR3: TGCGCCAACAGCCAAGGGGGTTCAGCCTACGAGCAGTACTTC.

As concerns this clonotype: A much larger clone lies one base from this, so it may be a read error. V gene TRBV27 combines with J gene TRBJ2-3; D is unresolved. Trimming pared 8 bases from V and 13 bases from J, leaving 19 bases between. From germline, CDR1 is MNHEY and CDR2 SMNVEV (reference sequence). The CDR3 loop spans 12 amino acids. The CDR3 bases are TGTGCCAGCCGGACCACCCTTTTTTCGGAGTATTTT. Its protein is CASRTTLFSEYF.

Worth noting for this clonotype: As the CDR3 is not closed by the conserved phenylalanine or tryptophan, this likely results from a read error. This sequence joins TRBV19 and TRBJ2-7, with D perhaps being TRBD1 or TRBD2 (5 bases each). CDR1 is LNHDA, CDR2 SQIVND, per germline (reference sequence). The CDR3 covers 13 residues. The CDR3 is CAGSPGTSYEQYL. CDR3 DNA sequence: TGTGCCGGTAGTCCCGGGACCTCCTACGAGCAGTACCTC.

This clonotype was counted ten times or more. The V call is TRBV9, the J call TRBJ2-5; 13 bases match TRBD2. The germline V gene has CDR1 SGDLS and CDR2 YYNGEE. The CDR3 sequence is 17 residues long. Trimming at V came to 4 bases and at J to 1 base, leaving 7 bases not matched to a gene. CDR3 sequence: CASSPGLAGVVQETQYF. Here the CDR3 DNA reads TGTGCCAGCAGCCCAGGACTAGCGGGAGTGGTCCAAGAGACCCAGTACTTC. Looking up the rest from reference TRBV9 and TRBJ2-5 gives the full variable domain: DSGVTQTPKHLITATGQRVTLRCSPRSGDLSVYWYQQSLDQGLQFLIQYYNGEERAKGNILERFSAQQFPDLHSELNLSSLELGDSALYFCASSPGLAGVVQETQYFGPGTRLLVL.

The chain links TRBV19 to TRBJ1-1, with 7 bases matching TRBD1. Trimming at V came to 6 bases and at J to 5 bases, leaving 12 bases not matched to a gene. Germline loops: CDR1 LNHDA, CDR2 SQIVND (reference sequence). The CDR3 is 15 residues long. CDR3 sequence: CASSPGGGWGTEAFF. The CDR3 DNA follows: TGTGCCAGTAGCCCAGGAGGGGGCTGGGGGACTGAAGCTTTCTTT.

At least ten counts were recorded for this clonotype. V and J are TRBV4-1 and TRBJ2-7; 8 bases are shared with TRBD1. The length of the CDR3 is 15 residues. The junction had 4 bases not matched to a gene; V was cut back by 3 bases and J by 0 bases. The germline V gene encodes CDR1 MGHRA and CDR2 YSYEKL. CDR3 nucleotides: TGCGCCAGCAGCCACCGGACAGGGAGCTCCTACGAGCAGTACTTC. As protein: CASSHRTGSSYEQYF.

As for this clonotype: This may be a read error, as it is one base from a much larger clone. V is TRBV6-2 or TRBV6-3 and J is TRBJ2-3, with 13 bases fitting TRBD2. Germline CDR1 reads MNHEY; CDR2 reads SVGEGT. The length of the CDR3 is 15 residues. In nucleotides, the CDR3 is TGTGCCAGCGGTTACGGGACTAGCGGGGCAGATACGCAGTATTTT. Its protein product is CASGYGTSGADTQYF.

Regarding this clonotype: A much larger clonotype is one base distant, so this may be a read error. This chain connects TRBV15 to TRBJ1-4; D gene ambiguous. Trimming cost V 5 bases and J 0 bases, with 10 bases left between them. The V gene's germline CDR1 is LNHNV and CDR2 YYDKDF (reference sequence). The CDR3 contains 15 residues. The CDR3 nucleotides read TGTGCCACCAGCGGTGCCGGGACAACTAATGAAAAACTGTTTTTT. This codes for CATSGAGTTNEKLFF.